This T cell receptor beta chain was obtained from a study of cytomegalovirus exposure and HLA in healthy donors. Overall study results and limits: Later examination showed HLA-associated TCR beta chains had greater clonal expansion than equally common others. TCR beta chain V- and J-gene trimming was linked, in a later analysis, to a missense variant in DCLRE1C. An observed cluster of highly shared sequence variants was recorded as a likely sequencing artifact.

PCR employed 60 Vbeta and 13 Jbeta primers. As handled by the study authors: There were around 77 million unique TCR beta chains by a later count, and approximately 11 million of them were shared. Here immunoSEQ multiplex PCR was the method, and the copy in TCRdb shows in-frame clones only, minus some. The D gene and trimming were derived from the DNA, and the V and J assignments and clone size from that table. Found here are roughly 160,000 clones, 70% to 90% of them singletons; the top ten hold about 10%. A remark on this clone: Its antigen is not identified.

The sequenced material came from PBMCs. The clonotype originates from a man aged 18 to 35 in good health and CMV-seropositive.

The CDR3 reads CASSSRQGAGNEQFF. The DNA for the CDR3 is TGCGCCAGCAGCTCAAGACAGGGGGCCGGCAATGAGCAGTTCTTC. The J gene is TRBJ2-1, the V gene TRBV5-1; 10 nucleotides align to TRBD1. There are 15 residues in the CDR3. J lost 6 bases, V lost 3 bases, and 6 bases had no gene match. CDR1 and CDR2 (germline): SGHRS, YFSETQ.